This paragraph covers one T cell receptor beta chain sequence. This entry comes from a study of blood T cell repertoires in COVID-19. Study in general: Whether acute or convalescent, the COVID-19 samples came from the United States, Italy and Spain.

Clones were read by immunoSEQ multiplex PCR, and TCRdb kept only the in-frame ones, dropping some. The repertoire has about 350,000 clones, roughly nine tenths of them found once; the top ten carry over 3.5%. Germline trimming cut 7 bases from V and 4 bases from J; bases unmatched to any gene: 6. This CDR3 is 13 amino acids long. The specimen was peripheral blood. V gene TRBV12-3 or TRBV12-4 combines with J gene TRBJ1-1; 7 bases align to TRBD1. This TCR derives from a woman aged 55-69 years with COVID-19, enrolled during active disease. CDR3 amino acids: CASNRDSLTEAFF. CDR3 coding DNA: TGTGCCAGCAACCGGGACAGCCTCACTGAAGCTTTCTTT.